Here is one T cell receptor (beta chain) with its context. Antigen specificity is unknown. Incorporated into the TCR beta cDNA libraries were unique molecular identifiers, which served to reduce PCR and sequencing biases. T cells numbering about 0.85 to 11 million gave rise to roughly 0.5 million cDNA molecules. TCRdb reprocessed the PCR reads via MiXCR and lists one record per CDR3 protein. In the table there are about 770,000 distinct CDR3 sequences, about 43% of which are singletons. This sample was included in a study of post-analysis software for immune sequencing data. As for the study in general: Recorded subtypes: relapsing-remitting, secondary progressive, progressive-relapsing; some patients unannotated. Overall study results and limits: The normalized Chao1 diversity of multiple sclerosis patients was significantly lower than that of controls. Four to six TRBV segments were more frequent in patients than controls; TRBV5-6, TRBV5-1 and TRBV20-1 belonged to this group.

Germline values: CDR1 SGHVS, CDR2 FNYEAQ. The CDR3 consists of 13 residues. V gave up 6 bases and J gave up 7 bases, with 15 bases separating them. The rearrangement joins TRBV7-6 to TRBJ1-2; tentatively, D is TRBD1 (5 bases). Input material: blood. The sequence was obtained from a girl aged 5-17 years with multiple sclerosis. The CDR3 DNA reads as TGTGCCAGCAGACAAATTGGGAGGGGTGGCTACACCTTC. This encodes CASRQIGRGGYTF.